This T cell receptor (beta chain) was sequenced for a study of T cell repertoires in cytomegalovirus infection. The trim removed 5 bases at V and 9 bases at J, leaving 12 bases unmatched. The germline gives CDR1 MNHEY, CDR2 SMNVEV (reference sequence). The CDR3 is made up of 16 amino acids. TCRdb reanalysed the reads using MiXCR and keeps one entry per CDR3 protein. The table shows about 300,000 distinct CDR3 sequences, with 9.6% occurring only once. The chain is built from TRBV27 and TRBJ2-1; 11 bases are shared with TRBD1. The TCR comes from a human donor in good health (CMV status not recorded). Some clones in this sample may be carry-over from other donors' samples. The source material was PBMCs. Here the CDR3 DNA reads TGTGCCAGCAGTCCCGGGACAGGGGGGATTTATGTTGAGCAGTTCTTC. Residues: CASSPGTGGIYVEQFF.